The 25 T cell receptor beta chains listed next were all sequenced from one sample in a study of T cell responses to AZD1222 COVID-19 vaccine. TCRdb's table, derived via immunoSEQ multiplex PCR, lists solely in-frame clones and lacks some. Among tens of thousands of clones listed, 90% were seen once. The source was peripheral blood, collected on day 0 of AZD1222 vaccination. The origin of the receptors is an adult in good health.

V is TRBV28 and J is TRBJ2-3; 7 nucleotides match TRBD2. The CDR3 totals 14 residues. The V gene's germline CDR1 is MDHEN and CDR2 SYDVKM. CDR3 residues: CERRGEISTDTQYF. The CDR3 coding sequence is TGTGAGCGACGGGGGGAAATTAGCACAGATACGCAGTATTTT.

CDR3 protein: CASSLGSGNEQYF. CDR3 DNA sequence: TGTGCCAGCAGCTTAGGTTCCGGGAACGAGCAGTACTTC. The chain is built from TRBV11-3 and TRBJ2-7, with D tentatively TRBD2 (5 bases). CDR3 size: 13 residues. Germline assignment: CDR1 SGHNT and CDR2 YENEEA. V was pared by 1 base and J by 5 bases, with 9 bases between. Based on the CDR3 plus reference TRBV11-3 and TRBJ2-7, the full variable domain is EAGVVQSPRYKIIEKKQPVAFWCNPISGHNTLYWYLQNLGQGPELLIRYENEEAVDDSQLPKDRFSAERLKGVDSTLKIQPAELGDSAVYLCASSLGSGNEQYFGPGTRLTVT.

The chain links TRBV3-1 (or the pseudogene TRBV3-2) to TRBJ1-1; the D gene is possibly TRBD1 (5 bases). The germline gives CDR1 LGHDT, CDR2 YNNKEL (reference sequence). This CDR3 is 15 amino acids long. Trimming stripped 2 bases from V and 0 bases from J, with 10 bases between. The CDR3 region is CASSQRGSMNTEAFF. As DNA, the CDR3 is TGTGCCAGCAGCCAAAGGGGCAGCATGAACACTGAAGCTTTCTTT.

The J gene is TRBJ1-2, the V gene TRBV5-6; the D gene is possibly TRBD1 (6 bases). The V end lost 3 bases, the J end lost 4 bases, and 10 bases lay between the germline ends. CDR3 length: 13 residues. The germline CDR1 and CDR2 sequences are SGHDT and YYEEEE. Written as DNA, the CDR3 is TGTGCCAGCAGCTCCGGACAGCTCTATGGCTACACCTTC. It translates to CASSSGQLYGYTF. The complete variable domain, with remaining parts taken from reference TRBV5-6 and TRBJ1-2, reads DAGVTQSPTHLIKTRGQQVTLRCSPKSGHDTVSWYQQALGQGPQFIFQYYEEEERQRGNFPDRFSGHQFPNYSSELNVNALLLGDSALYLCASSSGQLYGYTFGSGTRLTVV.

This clone was observed a single time. This rearrangement joins TRBV5-1 to TRBJ1-1, with 7 bases aligning to TRBD1. V lost 4 bases and J lost 4; bases outside the gene matches: 10. Germline CDR1 reads SGHRS; CDR2 reads YFSETQ. The CDR3 length is 15 residues. CDR3 region: CASSPTSGTVTEAFF. DNA for the CDR3: TGCGCCAGCAGCCCGACGTCCGGGACAGTCACTGAAGCTTTCTTT.

The CDR3 here is CASSHWDRADSGYTF. The CDR3 DNA reads TGTGCCAGCAGCCATTGGGACAGGGCAGACTCTGGCTACACCTTC. The V call is TRBV3-1 (or the pseudogene TRBV3-2), the J call TRBJ1-2; 9 nucleotides match TRBD1. The CDR3 is made up of 15 amino acids. V dropped 3 bases and J dropped 7; count of bases not matched to a gene: 9. Germline V gene data show CDR1 as LGHDT and CDR2 as YNNKEL (reference sequence).

In nucleotides, the CDR3 is TGTGCCAGCAGGTCAGCCCCAGCTGGGGCCAACGTCCTGACTTTC. Its translation: CASRSAPAGANVLTF. The chain recombines TRBV7-2 with TRBJ2-6; unclear D gene. Germline loops: CDR1 SGHTA, CDR2 FQGNSA. V was clipped by 6 bases and J by 2 bases, with 11 bases between them. CDR3 length equals 15 residues. The full variable domain, in which reference TRBV7-2 and TRBJ2-6 provide the parts outside the CDR3, is GAGVSQSPSNKVTEKGKDVELRCDPISGHTALYWYRQSLGQGLEFLIYFQGNSAPDKSGLPSDRFSAERTGGSVSTLTIQRTQQEDSAVYLCASRSAPAGANVLTFGAGSRLTVL.

This chain uses TRBV3-1 (or the pseudogene TRBV3-2) with TRBJ1-5; tentatively, D is TRBD1 (5 bases). Germline V lookup: CDR1 LGHDT, CDR2 YNNKEL (reference sequence). This CDR3 has 14 amino acids. The V end lost 5 bases, the J end lost 6 bases, and 14 bases lay between the germline ends. As DNA, the CDR3 is TGTGCCAGCAGCGGACCAGGGATAGGTCAGCCCCAGCATTTT. Translation gives CASSGPGIGQPQHF.

The rearrangement joins TRBV7-9 to TRBJ2-3, with D uncertain. Trimming took off 3 bases at V and 3 bases at J, with 4 bases between the two ends. This CDR3 contains 12 residues. The germline CDR1 and CDR2 sequences are SEHNR and FQNEAQ (reference sequence). The CDR3 is CASSFETDTQYF. CDR3 DNA sequence: TGTGCCAGCAGCTTCGAGACAGATACGCAGTATTTT. Drawing the rest from reference TRBV7-9 and TRBJ2-3, the complete variable domain is DTGVSQNPRHKITKRGQNVTFRCDPISEHNRLYWYRQTLGQGPEFLTYFQNEAQLEKSRLLSDRFSAERPKGSFSTLEIQRTEQGDSAMYLCASSFETDTQYFGPGTRLTVL.

J is TRBJ2-3 and V is TRBV6-2 or TRBV6-3; D call uncertain. The V end was cut by 0 bases, the J end by 4 bases, with 11 bases between. CDR1 is MNHEY, CDR2 SVGEGT, per germline. The CDR3 runs 15 residues. The CDR3 is CASSYSGKEPDTQYF. CDR3 DNA sequence: TGTGCCAGCAGTTACTCGGGAAAAGAGCCAGATACGCAGTATTTT.

This clone appeared a single time. This chain links TRBV5-4 with TRBJ1-3; D gene unclear. The CDR3 is 11 amino acids. Germline V gene sequence: CDR1 SGHNT, CDR2 YYREEE (reference sequence). Trimming pared 2 bases from V and 8 bases from J, leaving 5 bases between. The CDR3 here is CASSFRDTIYF. Written as DNA, the CDR3 is TGTGCCAGCAGCTTTCGGGACACCATATATTTT. Based on the CDR3 plus reference TRBV5-4 and TRBJ1-3, the full variable domain is ETGVTQSPTHLIKTRGQQVTLRCSSQSGHNTVSWYQQALGQGPQFIFQYYREEENGRGNFPPRFSGLQFPNYSSELNVNALELDDSALYLCASSFRDTIYFGEGSWLTVV.

The V and J genes are TRBV27 and TRBJ2-5, with D perhaps given as TRBD1 or TRBD2 (6 bases each). With 7 bases removed from V and 5 bases from J, the gap between germline ends came to 14 bases. The germline V gene encodes CDR1 MNHEY and CDR2 SMNVEV (reference sequence). The CDR3 covers 13 residues. The CDR3 DNA reads TGTGCCAGCACGACGGGGGCAGGTGAGACCCAGTACTTC. Translation gives CASTTGAGETQYF.

In this sample, this clone turned up a few times. The J gene is TRBJ1-1, the V gene TRBV4-2; TRBD1 matches 11 bases. CDR1 is LGHNA and CDR2 is YNFKEQ in the germline V gene. V lost 4 bases, J lost 8 bases, and 0 bases stayed unmatched. The CDR3 length is 12 residues. In nucleotides, the CDR3 is TGTGCCAGCAGCCGGACAGGGGGCGAAGCTTTCTTT. Translating it yields CASSRTGGEAFF.

For the CDR3, the DNA is TGTGCCAGCTCGGGGTCCGGGGGCCCGGGAGGGGCCAACGTCCTGACTTTC. This translates into CASSGSGGPGGANVLTF. V and J are TRBV18 and TRBJ2-6; D is possibly TRBD1 or TRBD2 (6 bases each). This CDR3 is 17 amino acids long. Germline V gene sequence: CDR1 KGHSH, CDR2 LQKENI. V lost 6 bases, J lost 4 bases, and 19 bases lay in between.

The chain combines TRBV7-9 with TRBJ2-3, with D perhaps matching TRBD1 or TRBD2 (5 bases each). Trimming removed 2 bases at V and 2 bases at J, with 11 bases between. This CDR3 is 15 amino acids long. The germline CDR1 and CDR2 sequences are SEHNR and FQNEAQ (reference sequence). CDR3 loop: CASSLRGPVTDTQYF. For the CDR3, the DNA is TGTGCCAGCAGCTTACGGGGCCCCGTCACAGATACGCAGTATTTT.

This chain connects TRBV29-1 to TRBJ2-1, with D perhaps being TRBD1 or TRBD2 (5 bases each). This CDR3 spans 12 amino acids. The germline CDR1 and CDR2 sequences are SQVTM and ANQGSEA. The V and J ends lost 5 bases and 9 bases respectively, with 14 bases between them. Here the CDR3 DNA reads TGCAGCGTTAGGCAGGGTGGGGGTGAGCAGTTCTTC. Amino acid sequence: CSVRQGGGEQFF.

The CDR3 protein is CASRDGGVNEQYF. The CDR3 bases are TGTGCCAGCCGGGACGGGGGAGTGAACGAGCAGTACTTC. The rearrangement joins TRBV2 to TRBJ2-7; D perhaps matches TRBD2 (6 bases). This CDR3 region has 13 residues. Trimming cost V 8 bases and J 5 bases, with 16 bases left between them. Germline loops: CDR1 SNHLY, CDR2 FYNNEI.

The chain joins TRBV7-9 to TRBJ2-2; 10 nucleotides line up with TRBD2. J gave up 5 bases and V 5 bases, and 5 bases lay outside the gene matches. CDR3 length: 15 amino acids. Germline CDR1 SEHNR, CDR2 FQNEAQ (reference sequence). CDR3 protein: CASSPTSGLTGELFF. The CDR3 region has the DNA TGTGCCAGCAGCCCGACTAGCGGGCTTACCGGGGAGCTGTTTTTT.

The chain combines TRBV19 with TRBJ1-1; D not certain. Germline V lookup: CDR1 LNHDA, CDR2 SQIVND (reference sequence). The CDR3 spans 12 residues. Trimming removed 8 bases from V and 1 base from J, with 8 bases in between. Written as DNA, the CDR3 is TGTGCCAGTGGGGAGCGGAACACTGAAGCTTTCTTT. Translated: CASGERNTEAFF.

The CDR3 DNA is TGTGCCAGCAGCTTAATGGGCGAGCAGTTCTTC. It specifies CASSLMGEQFF. This chain uses TRBV11-3 with TRBJ2-1; D is undetermined. Per germline, CDR1 SGHNT and CDR2 YENEEA. The CDR3 contains 11 residues. V gave up 2 bases and J gave up 10 bases, with 6 bases separating them.

This sequence joins TRBV12-3 or TRBV12-4 and TRBJ1-1; D gene uncertain. The CDR3 length is 13 residues. V shed 5 bases and J shed 8 bases, with 15 bases lying between them. The chain's CDR3 is CASSRSPGPEAFF. As DNA, the CDR3 is TGTGCCAGCAGTCGCAGCCCAGGCCCCGAAGCTTTCTTT.

V and J are TRBV10-3 and TRBJ2-1; 10 bases are a match to TRBD2. Germline CDR1 is ENHRY and CDR2 is SYGVKD. This CDR3 spans 18 amino acids. Trimming removed 7 bases from V and 3 bases from J; junction bases left unmatched: 15. The CDR3 loop reads CAITKGGLATKGYNEQFF. The CDR3 DNA is TGTGCCATCACCAAAGGGGGACTAGCGACAAAAGGCTACAATGAGCAGTTCTTC.

This chain uses TRBV3-1 (or the pseudogene TRBV3-2) with TRBJ1-2; D is unresolved. The length of the CDR3 is 13 residues. V was shortened by 2 bases and J by 6 bases, with 10 bases between the two germline ends. CDR1 and CDR2 from the germline V gene are LGHDT and YNNKEL (reference sequence). The CDR3 bases are TGTGCCAGCAGCCAACGGATGGGCGATGGCTACACCTTC. This translates into CASSQRMGDGYTF.

The chain is built from TRBV11-2 and TRBJ2-3; TRBD1 aligns across 10 bases. This CDR3 has 16 amino acids. The V gene's germline CDR1 is SGHAT and CDR2 FQNNGV. J lost 6 bases, V lost 0 bases, and 6 bases had no gene match. CDR3 protein: CASSLDLGTGVDTQYF. The DNA of the CDR3 is TGTGCCAGCAGCTTAGATCTGGGGACAGGGGTTGATACGCAGTATTTT. The variable domain in full, with the rest retrieved from reference TRBV11-2 and TRBJ2-3, is EAGVAQSPRYKIIEKRQSVAFWCNPISGHATLYWYQQILGQGPKLLIQFQNNGVVDDSQLPKDRFSAERLKGVDSTLKIQPAKLEDSAVYLCASSLDLGTGVDTQYFGPGTRLTVL.

This chain joins TRBV24-1 and TRBJ1-4; no definite D call. Per the germline V gene, CDR1 is KGHDR and CDR2 is SFDVKD. V was shortened by 3 bases and J by 7 bases, with 14 bases between the two germline ends. The CDR3 has 15 amino acids. The CDR3, as DNA: TGTGCCACCAGTGATAATGGTGACGGTGGTGAAAAACTGTTTTTT. It yields the protein CATSDNGDGGEKLFF.